The source of this T cell receptor (beta chain) is a study of shared clonotypes between healthy human individuals (dated by TCRdb to the early 2020s). A note on the overall study: A few men and a couple of women, aged 18 to 49 years, made up the cohort. To increase sequencing depth and limit assay-specific biases, different laboratories used diverse techniques to prepare libraries and sequence TCR repertoires. To estimate repertoire size and how much clonotypes are shared between individuals, the study performed deep sequencing of blood TCR repertoires from a few healthy adults. Per donor, leukapheresis produced somewhere between about 0.85 and 8.9 billion PBMCs. For each donor, CD4 naive and CD4 memory were each run on three plates, CD8 naive on two plates, and CD8 memory on one plate. Overall study outcomes, separate from this receptor: When a few donors were compared, the shared fraction of clonotypes was 5% to 6.5% for naive CD4, more than 3% for naive CD8, 2% to 2.5% for memory CD4, and about 0.36% for memory CD8. Larger estimated clonotype richness was generally found for naive subsets than for memory subsets. The small number of donors limited the genetic and exposure-history diversity represented. Pairwise subsampling led to the expectation that sequencing depth would affect the degree of clonotype sharing among donors. Incomplete sequencing was indicated by rarefaction of sorted-subset datasets, despite the large sequencing depth. Compared with non-shared clonotypes, clonotypes shared by all four sorted-subset donors had higher generation probabilities. Sampling was restricted to blood, and TCR repertoires in tissue are likely to differ from TCR repertoires in blood.

TCR CDR3 regions were amplified from genomic DNA by multiplex PCR using the deep immunoSEQ assay. Extracted genomic DNA from each cell subset was spread evenly across all wells of several immunoSEQ 96-well plates, with each plate serving as a replicate. For sorted subsets, around 0.2 ug genomic DNA, equal to some 28,000 T cell genomes, was loaded into each replicate PCR. Purified libraries were quantified with a Qubit 3.0 fluorometer, sized on a Bioanalyzer 2100, and re-quantified with the KAPA Library Quantification kit. A separate single-read 150-cycle Illumina NextSeq 550 flow cell was used to sequence each immunoSEQ 96-well plate. The authors processed their data as follows. Because the immunoSEQ output held only junctional sequences and lacked quality scores, the filtering could not match the filtering applied to full-length reads. To assign V/J genes and CDR3, sequences were annotated against IMGT germline references using PyIR, a Python wrapper for IgBLAST v1.9. Reads with weak V/J assignments (E-value above 1e-6), missing CDR3, stop codons, out-of-frame junctions, or ambiguous translated residues were removed. V3J clonotypes were defined as sequences sharing the same inferred V gene, J gene, and CDR3 amino acid sequence. Percentage overlap between repertoires was computed as shared unique clonotypes divided by the size of the smaller repertoire. Three approaches were used to assess repertoire richness: RTK rarefaction, the Chao1 estimator, and Recon v2.1 estimates of unobserved clonotypes. Generation probabilities were computed with OLGA for all TCRbeta clonotypes obtained by the gDNA method from several donors. TCRdb mirrors the immuneACCESS table, restricted to in-frame sequences. Some clones are absent from its copies; in checked studies, under half trace to an unresolved V gene, and the reason for the others is unknown. D and trimming were read from the DNA, whereas the V and J calls and clone size are those reported in that table. In this sample the table shows about 1 million clones, more than 65% of which occur a single time. The top ten constitute about 1.5% of the sample.

Healthy HIV-negative adults with no recently reported acute infections or vaccinations were included as donors. Every donor was a Caucasian adult living in Nashville, Tennessee, USA. CD4+ T cells were enriched by magnetic negative selection, after which naive cells were positively selected on CD45RA and the negative fraction was taken as the memory subset. After blood collection by leukapheresis, PBMCs were isolated using Ficoll-Histopaque density gradient centrifugation and then cryopreserved in the vapor phase of liquid nitrogen. Analytical flow cytometry was used to check the purity and quantity of each magnetically sorted T cell population. Genomic DNA was isolated from every sorted fraction and measured by UV absorbance on a Nanodrop 2000c. This clone has just a few counts. Its cognate antigen has yet to be identified. No base-level quality is on record; no much larger clone is a single base apart. In the same sample, other DNA sequences code for this CDR3.

This sequence originates from a man younger than 35 in good health. The sample comprised memory CD4+ T cells sorted from blood. Sample cell subset or site, as interpreted from the label and publication: CD45RA-negative fraction.

The DNA sequence reads TGTGCCAGCAGCTTGGAAGGGGGTTATGGCTACACCTTC. Its translation is CASSLEGGYGYTF. The chain uses TRBV5-6 and TRBJ1-2; TRBD1 is a weak D gene call, 6 bases matching. The germline V gene supplies CDR1 SGHDT and CDR2 YYEEEE. Trimming at the junction amounts to 0 bases on V and 5 bases on J, and the germline ends lie 8 bases apart. The CDR3 runs 13 amino acids, cysteine and phenylalanine included. Only CDR3 DNA remains: 39 bases, in frame from the first base.